The 9 T cell receptor beta chains presented below share a single source sample, sequenced in a study of early T cells in non-severe SARS-CoV-2 infection. TCRdb independently ran MiXCR on the 5' RACE reads; one entry per CDR3 protein. Of about 17,000 distinct CDR3 sequences listed, less than 6.5% are singletons. Sequencing used whole blood, obtained at baseline. These receptors came from an adult who was a healthcare worker with PCR-confirmed SARS-CoV-2 infection or an uninfected control (not recorded which).

This clonotype has a count of ten or more. The chain employs TRBV5-1 and TRBJ1-1; perhaps TRBD1 as D (5 bases). CDR1 and CDR2 (germline): SGHRS, YFSETQ. CDR3 length: 15 residues. V dropped 0 bases and J dropped 3 bases, with 12 bases sitting between them. The CDR3 is CASSLGPSGDTEAFF. CDR3 in DNA: TGCGCCAGCAGCTTGGGTCCTTCGGGGGACACTGAAGCTTTCTTT.

This clonotype occurred many times. The chain joins TRBV7-8 to TRBJ2-3, with D unresolved. The CDR3 is made up of 13 amino acids. Germline V gene sequence: CDR1 SGHVS, CDR2 FQNEAQ. V dropped 6 bases and J dropped 2 bases, with 9 bases sitting between them. CDR3 DNA: TGTGCCAGCAGGCATCCGAACACAGATACGCAGTATTTT. Its protein product is CASRHPNTDTQYF.

This clonotype was picked up many times. The gene calls are TRBV7-9 and TRBJ1-1; the D is unclear. Germline loops: CDR1 SEHNR, CDR2 FQNEAQ (reference sequence). V lost 4 bases to trimming and J lost 3 bases, with 9 bases between them. This CDR3 is 13 amino acids long. CDR3 DNA: TGTGCCAGCAGCTGGCTACCCGACACTGAAGCTTTCTTT. It is translated as CASSWLPDTEAFF.

This clonotype was seen ten or more times. The J gene is TRBJ1-1, the V gene TRBV10-3; D remains ambiguous. Trimming took off 7 bases at V and 1 base at J, with 13 bases between the two ends. The CDR3 sequence is 14 residues long. Germline values: CDR1 ENHRY, CDR2 SYGVKD. In DNA form, the CDR3 reads TGTGCCATCACCGCGGGGAGGGCGAACACTGAAGCTTTCTTT. Protein sequence: CAITAGRANTEAFF.

This clonotype was counted many times. V and J are TRBV16 and TRBJ2-7; TRBD2 is a possible D gene (5 bases). CDR1 KGHSY and CDR2 FQNENV come from the germline V gene. The CDR3 extends over 14 amino acids. The V gene lost 3 bases and the J gene lost 2 bases, with 11 bases spanning the gap. CDR3 bases: TGTGCCAGCAGCCAGCCGGGAAAGCCCTACGAGCAGTACTTC. Translating gives CASSQPGKPYEQYF.

The chain recombines TRBV6-4 with TRBJ2-1; TRBD2 might be the D (5 bases). Trimming removed 0 bases from V and 12 bases from J, with 15 bases in between. This CDR3 comprises 14 residues. Germline V gene lookup returns CDR1 MRHNA and CDR2 SNTAGT. The CDR3 nucleotides are TGTGCCAGCAGTGACTCGATAAGTTCGAGCGGGCAGTTCTTC. Encoded protein: CASSDSISSSGQFF.

This clonotype has ten or more counts. The chain joins TRBV10-3 to TRBJ1-2; D ambiguous. Deletions cut 4 bases from V and 3 bases from J, with 9 bases between. Germline V lookup: CDR1 ENHRY, CDR2 SYGVKD. The CDR3 covers 13 residues. The CDR3 nucleotides are TGTGCCATCAGTGGAGGCTTACACTATGGCTACACCTTC. It specifies CAISGGLHYGYTF.

This clonotype appeared many times. The gene calls are TRBV29-1 and TRBJ1-5; 8 positions match TRBD1. Losses at the gene ends were 4 bases for V and 5 bases for J; bases not matched to a gene: 7. Germline values: CDR1 SQVTM, CDR2 ANQGSEA. The CDR3 is 14 amino acids. The CDR3 reads CSVVTGGNDQPQHF. For the CDR3, the DNA is TGCAGCGTTGTAACAGGGGGTAACGATCAGCCCCAGCATTTT.

This clonotype has ten or more counts. V usage is TRBV10-2 and J usage is TRBJ2-1; D is uncertain. This CDR3 has 15 residues. Per germline, CDR1 WSHSY and CDR2 SAAADI. Trimming removed 4 bases from V and 8 bases from J, with 18 bases in between. Here the CDR3 reads CASSVLPGAFDEQFF. CDR3 nucleotides: TGCGCCAGCAGTGTGTTACCGGGTGCGTTTGATGAGCAGTTCTTC.